In this sample, the clone carrying this T cell receptor beta chain turned up a few times. The data originate from a study of blood T cell repertoires in COVID-19. On the study more broadly: Some COVID-19 samples were acute and others convalescent; all came from the United States, Italy and Spain. PBMCs, B-cell-depleted T cells, or T cells provided the cDNA or gDNA that made up the material.

Per the original data handling: Quantification of nucleated cells was approximated via reference gene primer amplification. Data came from immunoSEQ multiplex PCR; TCRdb stores just in-frame clones and leaves some out. That table furnishes V, J and clone size, whereas the DNA furnished D and trimming. The sample gives 200,000 to 250,000 clones, approximately 82% of which show up once; approximately 4% is in the top ten. V lost 7 bases, J lost 5 bases, and 8 bases stayed unmatched. Germline CDR1 reads SNHLY; CDR2 reads FYNNEI. This CDR3 contains 14 residues. The chain employs TRBV2 and TRBJ1-1, with TRBD1 matching 9 bases. The clonotype was recovered from an elderly woman with acute or convalescent COVID-19. Sequenced sample: peripheral blood. The CDR3: CASTLQGAWTEAFF. The CDR3 DNA reads TGTGCCAGCACCTTACAGGGGGCTTGGACTGAAGCTTTCTTT.